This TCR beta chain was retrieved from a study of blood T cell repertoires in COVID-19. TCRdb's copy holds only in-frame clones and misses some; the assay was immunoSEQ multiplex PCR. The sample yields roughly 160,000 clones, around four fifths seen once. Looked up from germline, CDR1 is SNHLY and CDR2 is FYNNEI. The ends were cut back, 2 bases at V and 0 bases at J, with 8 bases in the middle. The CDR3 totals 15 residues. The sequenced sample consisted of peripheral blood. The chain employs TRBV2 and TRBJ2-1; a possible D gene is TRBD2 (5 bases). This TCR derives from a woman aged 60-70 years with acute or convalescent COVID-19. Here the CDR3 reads CASSESTISYNEQFF. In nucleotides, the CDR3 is TGTGCCAGCAGTGAATCGACTATCTCCTACAATGAGCAGTTCTTC.